One T cell receptor beta chain is described in this entry. Its antigen is as yet unknown. The PCR used 60 Vbeta and 13 Jbeta primers. TCRdb's table, derived via immunoSEQ multiplex PCR, lists solely in-frame clones and lacks some. The sample shows approximately 150,000 clones, 75% to 90% of them seen only once. The sample originates from a study of cytomegalovirus exposure and HLA in healthy donors. The study's findings and limits: Within an earlier analysis, most TCR beta V segments proved productive either about 90% or about 30% of the time. Cytomegalovirus-associated TCR beta chains were listed, numbering 164.

This CDR3 has 14 amino acids. CDR1 and CDR2 (germline): LNHDA, SQIVND (reference sequence). J gave up 0 bases and V 10 bases, and 6 bases lay outside the gene matches. This receptor was obtained from a male donor in good health and CMV-seronegative. V is TRBV19 and J is TRBJ1-1, with TRBD1 matching over 9 bases. Sequenced material: PBMCs. In DNA, the CDR3 is TGTGCCACCAAACAGGGGGCGATGAACACTGAAGCTTTCTTT. Translation gives CATKQGAMNTEAFF. The whole variable domain, remainder taken from reference TRBV19 and TRBJ1-1, is DGGITQSPKYLFRKEGQNVTLSCEQNLNHDAMYWYRQDPGQGLRLIYYSQIVNDFQKGDIAEGYSVSREKKESFPLTVTSAQKNPTAFYLCATKQGAMNTEAFFGQGTRLTVV.